Listed here is a single TCR beta chain. The data belong to a study of shared T cell receptors in the human thymus. Germline values: CDR1 SGHDT, CDR2 YYEEEE. CDR3 length: 14 residues. The V gene lost 2 bases and the J gene lost 0 bases, with 8 bases spanning the gap. TCRdb's table, derived via immunoSEQ multiplex PCR, lists solely in-frame clones and lacks some. The sample contains 500,000 to 850,000 clones, approximately 87% of which appear only once. The same sample was also studied in work on human thymus T cells. That study reports: Finnish infants who were healthy and having corrective surgery for congenital heart defects made up the donors. Resections from corrective heart surgery provided thymus tissue. What appeared biased in thymic and blood repertoires was the usage of V and J genes.

The rearrangement uses TRBV5-6 and TRBJ1-1, with D unclear. This receptor was taken from a boy in the first two years of life with a congenital heart defect. Sample: thymocytes. CDR3 DNA: TGTGCCAGCAGCTTCTATGTCATGAACACTGAAGCTTTCTTT. Encoded protein: CASSFYVMNTEAFF.